This passage covers 21 T cell receptor beta chains from one sample sequenced in a study of blood T cell repertoires in COVID-19. The method was immunoSEQ multiplex PCR; TCRdb's version includes in-frame clones alone and lacks a portion of them. The table lists 90,000 to 150,000 clones, just over 70% of them singletons, with more than 0.65% in the top ten. The material sequenced was peripheral blood. The receptors were sampled from a human donor with acute or convalescent COVID-19. The donor label of this sample is uncertain.

This clone was recorded at least ten times. The rearrangement joins TRBV4-1 to TRBJ2-2; 13 bases match TRBD2. J gave up 7 bases and V 4 bases, and 6 bases lay outside the gene matches. Germline values: CDR1 MGHRA, CDR2 YSYEKL. The CDR3 sequence is 16 residues long. The DNA of the CDR3 is TGCGCCAGCAGCCGCCGACTAGCGGGGGGAAGCGGGGAGCTGTTTTTT. Translation: CASSRRLAGGSGELFF.

The chain employs TRBV3-1 (or the pseudogene TRBV3-2) and TRBJ2-5; 11 bases fit TRBD2. Trimming cost V 6 bases and J 5 bases; bases outside gene matches: 5. The length of the CDR3 is 14 residues. Looked up from germline, CDR1 is LGHDT and CDR2 is YNNKEL (reference sequence). CDR3 in amino acids: CASRDSGGAETQYF. The CDR3 coding sequence is TGTGCCAGCAGGGATAGCGGGGGGGCGGAGACCCAGTACTTC.

V gene TRBV29-1 combines with J gene TRBJ1-2; 9 nucleotides agree with TRBD1. With 7 bases clipped from V and 0 bases from J, the junction kept 3 bases outside the gene matches. The CDR3 runs to 13 residues. Germline V lookup: CDR1 SQVTM, CDR2 ANQGSEA. The CDR3 protein is CSAQGAANYGYTF. CDR3 nucleotides: TGCAGCGCACAGGGGGCAGCTAACTATGGCTACACCTTC.

The gene calls are TRBV6-5 and TRBJ1-2, with 11 bases lining up with TRBD1. V dropped 6 bases and J dropped 7; count of bases not matched to a gene: 10. Germline V gene data show CDR1 as MNHEY and CDR2 as SVGAGI. CDR3 length: 15 amino acids. The DNA for the CDR3 is TGTGCCAGCAGCACCGGGACAGGGGGTGTAGGTGGCTACACCTTC. This encodes CASSTGTGGVGGYTF.

This clone was observed a few times. The chain couples TRBV7-8 to TRBJ1-5; D gene unclear. CDR1 SGHVS and CDR2 FQNEAQ come from the germline V gene. V shed 7 bases and J shed 9 bases, with 19 bases lying between them. This CDR3 contains 14 residues. The DNA for the CDR3 is TGTGCCAGCACCCCGGAGCCCTCGGTGGGGCCCCAGCATTTT. As protein: CASTPEPSVGPQHF.

This chain joins TRBV5-1 and TRBJ1-4; 7 bases are a match to TRBD1. Trimming took 4 bases from V and 6 from J; bases not matched to a gene: 12. Germline V gene lookup returns CDR1 SGHRS and CDR2 YFSETQ. CDR3 length: 16 residues. CDR3 sequence reads: CASSLRSTGQHEKLFF. The CDR3 DNA reads TGCGCCAGCAGCCTACGTAGTACGGGACAGCATGAAAAACTGTTTTTT.

V and J are TRBV18 and TRBJ1-1; 10 positions match TRBD1. Germline-derived CDR1 and CDR2 are KGHSH and LQKENI. V trimming: 4 bases; J trimming: 0 bases; junction bases outside the gene matches: 2. The CDR3 is 15 residues long. CDR3 loop: CASSLGQGVNTEAFF. The CDR3 region has the DNA TGTGCCAGCTCACTTGGACAGGGGGTGAACACTGAAGCTTTCTTT.

There are many counts of this clone. V gene TRBV3-1 (or the pseudogene TRBV3-2) combines with J gene TRBJ2-7; a possible D gene is TRBD2 (5 bases). The germline V gene has CDR1 LGHDT and CDR2 YNNKEL (reference sequence). With 2 bases removed from V and 3 bases from J, the gap between germline ends came to 11 bases. This CDR3 comprises 14 residues. The CDR3 region is CASSQRGLHYEQYF. The CDR3, as DNA: TGTGCCAGCAGCCAACGGGGATTACACTACGAGCAGTACTTC.

This sequence joins TRBV6-5 and TRBJ1-6, with 8 bases fitting TRBD1. Trimming removed 6 bases from V and 4 bases from J; junction bases left unmatched: 5. Germline V lookup: CDR1 MNHEY, CDR2 SVGAGI. The CDR3 loop spans 15 amino acids. The CDR3: CASSSGGGYNSPLHF. CDR3 coding DNA: TGTGCCAGCAGCTCAGGGGGCGGGTATAATTCACCCCTCCACTTT.

The rearrangement joins TRBV13 to TRBJ1-3; TRBD1 might be the D (5 bases). CDR1 is PRHDT, CDR2 FYEKMQ, per germline (reference sequence). There are 15 residues in the CDR3. V was cut by 4 bases and J by 0 bases, with 10 bases left in between. The CDR3, as DNA: TGTGCCAGCAGCTATGGCGGGGGCTCTGGAAACACCATATATTTT. Its protein is CASSYGGGSGNTIYF.

This clone occurred many times. This chain uses TRBV3-1 (or the pseudogene TRBV3-2) with TRBJ2-7; D not certain. V shed 0 bases and J shed 6 bases, with 15 bases lying between them. CDR1 LGHDT and CDR2 YNNKEL come from the germline V gene (reference sequence). This CDR3 is built from 15 residues. The CDR3 DNA reads TGTGCCAGCAGCCAAGAGTCGACTCGGAACTCCGAGCAGTACTTC. It is translated as CASSQESTRNSEQYF.

This clone occurred once. The rearrangement uses TRBV15 and TRBJ2-2; TRBD2 is a possible D gene (6 bases). Looked up from germline, CDR1 is LNHNV and CDR2 is YYDKDF (reference sequence). V was trimmed by 0 bases and J by 8 bases, leaving 19 bases between them. The CDR3 sequence is 17 residues long. This chain's CDR3 is CATSRDDSGLRWGELFF. DNA of the CDR3: TGTGCCACCAGCAGAGATGATAGCGGACTGCGGTGGGGGGAGCTGTTTTTT. Variable domain in full (rest from reference TRBV15 and TRBJ2-2): DAMVIQNPRYQVTQFGKPVTLSCSQTLNHNVMYWYQQKSSQAPKLLFHYYDKDFNNEADTPDNFQSRRPNTSFCFLDIRSPGLGDTAMYLCATSRDDSGLRWGELFFGEGSRLTVL.

This clone was picked up a small number of times. The chain uses TRBV7-8 and TRBJ1-1, with 7 bases fitting TRBD1. CDR1 SGHVS and CDR2 FQNEAQ come from the germline V gene. CDR3 length equals 15 residues. The trim removed 5 bases at V and 6 bases at J, leaving 12 bases unmatched. CDR3 coding DNA: TGTGCCAGCAGCGTTAACCGGGCAGGGGGGTCTGAAGCTTTCTTT. This sequence encodes CASSVNRAGGSEAFF.

The chain employs TRBV5-1 and TRBJ2-3; the match to TRBD2 covers 12 bases. The CDR3 is 18 residues long. CDR1 and CDR2 from the germline V gene are SGHRS and YFSETQ. J gave up 4 bases and V 0 bases, and 9 bases lay outside the gene matches. CDR3 sequence: CASSLGSSGGAPADTQYF. The CDR3 DNA reads TGCGCCAGCAGCTTGGGGTCTAGCGGGGGGGCCCCCGCAGATACGCAGTATTTT.

The chain has TRBV30 and TRBJ2-7; 7 bases align to TRBD1. Germline lookup yields CDR1 GTSNPN and CDR2 SVGIG (reference sequence). V trimming: 8 bases; J trimming: 2 bases; junction bases outside the gene matches: 6. CDR3 length: 12 residues. DNA of the CDR3: TGTGCCCTAGGGCAGGGGGCCTACGAGCAGTACTTC. It yields the protein CALGQGAYEQYF.

The CDR3 protein is CASSEQGGSGNTIYF. Here the CDR3 DNA reads TGTGCCAGCAGTGAACAGGGAGGCTCTGGAAACACCATATATTTT. The rearrangement joins TRBV2 to TRBJ1-3, with a tentative D call TRBD1 (5 bases). V was pared by 2 bases and J by 0 bases, with 8 bases between. This CDR3 is 15 amino acids long. CDR1 is SNHLY and CDR2 is FYNNEI in the germline V gene. Full variable domain (outside the CDR3, taken from reference TRBV2 and TRBJ1-3): EPEVTQTPSHQVTQMGQEVILRCVPISNHLYFYWYRQILGQKVEFLVSFYNNEISEKSEIFDDQFSVERPDGSNFTLKIRSTKLEDSAMYFCASSEQGGSGNTIYFGEGSWLTVV.

At least ten counts were recorded for this clone. The gene calls are TRBV5-1 and TRBJ2-1; 10 nucleotides line up with TRBD1. CDR1 and CDR2 (germline): SGHRS, YFSETQ. Trimming cost V 1 base and J 10 bases; bases outside gene matches: 14. This CDR3 is 17 amino acids long. CDR3 sequence (DNA): TGCGCCAGCAGCTTGTCGCCCATTCCGGGACAGGGGAGCGAGCAGTTCTTC. Translation: CASSLSPIPGQGSEQFF.

This chain uses TRBV27 with TRBJ1-2; TRBD1 matches at 7 bases. The CDR3 contains 14 residues. Losses at the gene ends were 4 bases for V and 5 bases for J; bases not matched to a gene: 7. Per the germline V gene, CDR1 is MNHEY and CDR2 is SMNVEV (reference sequence). DNA for the CDR3: TGTGCCAGCAGTTACAGGGGCGTGGGGTATGGCTACACCTTC. It yields the protein CASSYRGVGYGYTF.

The chain uses TRBV2 and TRBJ2-3, with D perhaps matching TRBD1 (6 bases). The V end was cut by 9 bases, the J end by 0 bases, with 16 bases between. The CDR3 spans 15 residues. Germline lookup yields CDR1 SNHLY and CDR2 FYNNEI. The CDR3 sequence is CASLYGTHSTDTQYF. The CDR3, as DNA: TGTGCCAGTCTGTACGGGACACACAGCACAGATACGCAGTATTTT.

The gene calls are TRBV6-5 and TRBJ1-2, with 7 nucleotides matching TRBD1. V shed 6 bases, J shed 7 bases, and the junction held 8 bases outside the gene matches. The CDR3 sequence is 13 residues long. From germline, CDR1 is MNHEY and CDR2 SVGAGI. CDR3 sequence reads: CASSLTGSGGYTF. In DNA form, the CDR3 reads TGTGCCAGCAGCCTGACAGGGAGCGGTGGCTACACCTTC.

CDR3 coding DNA: TGTGCCAGCAGCCTATCACGGAACACTGAAGCTTTCTTT. Its protein is CASSLSRNTEAFF. The chain couples TRBV11-2 to TRBJ1-1; D unclear. Trimming took off 5 bases at V and 1 base at J, with 8 bases between the two ends. Germline lookup yields CDR1 SGHAT and CDR2 FQNNGV. This CDR3 is built from 13 residues.